The 21 T cell receptor beta chains below all came from one sample that was sequenced in a study of CD8+ T cells in alopecia areata listed by TCRdb under 2018. What this sample's time point label stands for: baseline before oral tofacitinib. Libraries came from the immunoSEQ multiplex PCR assay. RNA was extracted from all samples and reverse transcribed into cDNA, which served as template for TCR sequencing. TCRdb took over this immuneACCESS table, retaining in-frame rearrangements with V and J assigned. Such tables are incomplete; in checked studies, under half of the missing clones stem from an unresolved V gene, and the remainder is unexplained. For this sample the table gives some 130,000 clones, of which 49% were detected only once. Together, the top ten hold around 19% of the sample. The sample was CD8+ T cells sorted from blood, taken at week 0. These TCRs come from a human donor with alopecia areata.

The V gene is TRBV27, the J gene TRBJ2-7; 9 bases align to TRBD1. With 3 bases clipped from V and 5 bases from J, the junction kept 8 bases outside the gene matches. Germline-derived CDR1 and CDR2 are MNHEY and SMNVEV (reference sequence). The CDR3 contains 15 residues. The CDR3 loop reads CASSLTGQGLDEQYF. For the CDR3, the DNA is TGTGCCAGCAGTTTGACCGGACAGGGGTTGGACGAGCAGTACTTC.

This clone was seen only a few times. V and J are TRBV13 and TRBJ2-1; no clear D gene. Germline loops: CDR1 PRHDT, CDR2 FYEKMQ (reference sequence). This CDR3 is built from 11 residues. Trimming shortened V by 4 bases and J by 2 bases, and 0 bases separated the two germline ends. This CDR3 is CASSSYNEQFF. The CDR3 region has the DNA TGTGCCAGCAGCTCCTACAATGAGCAGTTCTTC.

Only a few counts were recorded for this clone. V is TRBV13 and J is TRBJ2-1, with 11 bases that match TRBD2. The germline gives CDR1 PRHDT, CDR2 FYEKMQ (reference sequence). CDR3 length: 15 residues. J lost 7 bases, V lost 4 bases, and 6 bases had no gene match. DNA for the CDR3: TGTGCCAGCAGCTCTTCCGGGACTAGCGGTAATGAGCAGTTCTTC. As protein: CASSSSGTSGNEQFF.

The V gene is TRBV18, the J gene TRBJ1-1; D possibly corresponds to TRBD1 (6 bases). The CDR3 consists of 14 residues. Germline CDR1 reads KGHSH; CDR2 reads LQKENI. V dropped 3 bases and J dropped 5 bases, with 13 bases sitting between them. The CDR3 DNA follows: TGTGCCAGCTCACCGGGGGGCCGGGGAACTGAAGCTTTCTTT. Amino acid sequence: CASSPGGRGTEAFF.

The V call is TRBV30, the J call TRBJ1-1; D unclear. The CDR3 consists of 12 residues. The germline V gene has CDR1 GTSNPN and CDR2 SVGIG (reference sequence). Trimming pared 2 bases from V and 3 bases from J, leaving 7 bases between. The CDR3 nucleotides read TGTGCCTGGAGTTCCATCGACACTGAAGCTTTCTTT. Translating gives CAWSSIDTEAFF.

This chain uses TRBV5-1 with TRBJ2-6, with a tentative D call TRBD1 (6 bases). Germline-derived CDR1 and CDR2 are SGHRS and YFSETQ. The CDR3 covers 18 residues. V was cut by 4 bases and J by 0 bases, with 17 bases left in between. The DNA of the CDR3 is TGCGCCAGCAGCGCGACCACGACAGGACACTCTGGGGCCAACGTCCTGACTTTC. Translation: CASSATTTGHSGANVLTF.

This rearrangement joins TRBV11-2 to TRBJ2-7; D perhaps matches TRBD2 (5 bases). V dropped 2 bases and J dropped 4 bases, with 15 bases sitting between them. This CDR3 region has 15 residues. Germline CDR1 SGHAT, CDR2 FQNNGV. CDR3 loop: CASSLSQLGAYEQYF. As DNA, the CDR3 is TGTGCCAGCAGCTTAAGCCAACTAGGAGCTTACGAGCAGTACTTC. Complete variable domain (other parts from reference TRBV11-2 and TRBJ2-7): EAGVAQSPRYKIIEKRQSVAFWCNPISGHATLYWYQQILGQGPKLLIQFQNNGVVDDSQLPKDRFSAERLKGVDSTLKIQPAKLEDSAVYLCASSLSQLGAYEQYFGPGTRLTVT.

The V call is TRBV28, the J call TRBJ2-3; D not certain. Germline CDR1 and CDR2: MDHEN and SYDVKM. V lost 1 base and J 2 bases, leaving 1 base between the germline ends. The CDR3 is made up of 12 amino acids. CDR3 sequence: CASSLFTDTQYF. DNA of the CDR3: TGTGCCAGCAGTTTATTCACAGATACGCAGTATTTT.

The chain uses TRBV19 and TRBJ2-7, with 7 bases matching TRBD1. V was clipped by 6 bases and J by 4 bases; unmatched bases: 9. CDR3 length equals 14 residues. From germline, CDR1 is LNHDA and CDR2 SQIVND (reference sequence). The CDR3 DNA sequence: TGTGCCAGTAGACCTTCCGGGACAGAATACGAGCAGTACTTC. Translated, it gives CASRPSGTEYEQYF.

The chain recombines TRBV6-5 with TRBJ2-5; 10 bases match TRBD1. Germline lookup yields CDR1 MNHEY and CDR2 SVGAGI. V trimming: 2 bases; J trimming: 9 bases; junction bases outside the gene matches: 9. The CDR3 is 15 amino acids. The CDR3 nucleotides are TGTGCCAGCAGTTACGACCTAGGGACAGGGGAGGCCCAGTACTTC. It codes for CASSYDLGTGEAQYF.

This clone has only a few counts. The chain combines TRBV19 with TRBJ2-3; D is unclear. The CDR3 is 16 residues long. Trimming removed 3 bases at V and 0 bases at J, with 13 bases between. Looked up from germline, CDR1 is LNHDA and CDR2 is SQIVND (reference sequence). CDR3 in DNA: TGTGCCAGTAGTATGAGTGTCCAGAGAAGCACAGATACGCAGTATTTT. Amino acid sequence: CASSMSVQRSTDTQYF.

This chain joins TRBV5-6 and TRBJ1-5; TRBD1 aligns across 8 bases. J was trimmed by 6 bases and V by 0 bases; bases with no gene match: 5. The germline V gene has CDR1 SGHDT and CDR2 YYEEEE. This CDR3 contains 15 residues. The DNA for the CDR3 is TGTGCCAGCAGCTTGGCTCTCACAGGGGGTCAGCCCCAGCATTTT. Translation: CASSLALTGGQPQHF.

This sequence joins TRBV30 and TRBJ2-1, with D unresolved. Per the germline V gene, CDR1 is GTSNPN and CDR2 is SVGIG (reference sequence). Trimming took 0 bases from V and 6 from J, leaving 6 bases between them. This CDR3 spans 12 amino acids. The CDR3 DNA is TGTGCCTGGAGTGTTAGTCTCAATGAGCAGTTCTTC. Translation gives CAWSVSLNEQFF.

This clone is termed medium-sized. The V call is TRBV4-1, the J call TRBJ1-4; D is uncertain. The CDR3 length is 15 residues. V dropped 1 base and J dropped 4 bases, with 10 bases sitting between them. CDR1 and CDR2 from the germline V gene are MGHRA and YSYEKL. Written as DNA, the CDR3 is TGCGCCAGCAGCCAAGCGGTTGGCGTTAATGAAAAACTGTTTTTT. This translates into CASSQAVGVNEKLFF.

The chain joins TRBV5-4 to TRBJ2-3; unclear D gene. The CDR3 has 13 amino acids. V was trimmed by 5 bases and J by 7 bases, leaving 14 bases between them. The V gene's germline CDR1 is SGHNT and CDR2 YYREEE (reference sequence). CDR3 sequence (DNA): TGTGCCAGCAGTCCTTCTGACGCCTATACGCAGTATTTT. This translates into CASSPSDAYTQYF.

The chain is built from TRBV29-1 and TRBJ2-5; no clear D. Germline V CDR1 and CDR2: SQVTM, ANQGSEA. There are 11 residues in the CDR3. The V end lost 6 bases, the J end lost 2 bases, and 7 bases lay between the germline ends. The CDR3 is CSVQEQETQYF. DNA for the CDR3: TGCAGCGTCCAGGAACAAGAGACCCAGTACTTC.

The V call is TRBV29-1, the J call TRBJ2-2; no definite D call. The CDR3 runs 13 residues. Germline lookup yields CDR1 SQVTM and CDR2 ANQGSEA. Trimming took off 3 bases at V and 2 bases at J, with 7 bases between the two ends. The CDR3 coding sequence is TGCAGCGTTGACTCCAGAAACACCGGGGAGCTGTTTTTT. This encodes CSVDSRNTGELFF.

The chain has TRBV5-6 and TRBJ1-3, with TRBD1 as a possible D gene (5 bases). The CDR3 extends over 14 amino acids. Trimming took off 2 bases at V and 0 bases at J, with 6 bases between the two ends. Germline loops: CDR1 SGHDT, CDR2 YYEEEE. The CDR3 loop reads CASSFGGSGNTIYF. The CDR3 coding sequence is TGTGCCAGCAGCTTCGGGGGCTCTGGAAACACCATATATTTT.

This rearrangement joins TRBV30 to TRBJ1-5; D is unclear. V gave up 0 bases and J gave up 7 bases, with 7 bases separating them. The CDR3 has 12 residues. Germline lookup yields CDR1 GTSNPN and CDR2 SVGIG (reference sequence). CDR3 nucleotides: TGTGCCTGGAGTGTACCAAGACAGCCCCAGCATTTT. This gives the protein CAWSVPRQPQHF.

This chain links TRBV9 with TRBJ1-3; no clear D. This CDR3 is built from 13 residues. From germline, CDR1 is SGDLS and CDR2 YYNGEE. V lost 2 bases and J lost 4, with 7 bases in between. CDR3 nucleotides: TGTGCCAGCAGCGTGGAAAACGGAAACACCATATATTTT. It is translated as CASSVENGNTIYF.

The V gene is TRBV15, the J gene TRBJ2-7; D may correspond to TRBD1 or TRBD2 (5 bases each). There are 14 residues in the CDR3. In germline, CDR1 is LNHNV, CDR2 YYDKDF (reference sequence). Trimming cost V 0 bases and J 4 bases, with 10 bases left between them. CDR3 residues: CATSREGDPYEQYF. The CDR3 DNA reads as TGTGCCACCAGCAGAGAGGGGGACCCATACGAGCAGTACTTC.